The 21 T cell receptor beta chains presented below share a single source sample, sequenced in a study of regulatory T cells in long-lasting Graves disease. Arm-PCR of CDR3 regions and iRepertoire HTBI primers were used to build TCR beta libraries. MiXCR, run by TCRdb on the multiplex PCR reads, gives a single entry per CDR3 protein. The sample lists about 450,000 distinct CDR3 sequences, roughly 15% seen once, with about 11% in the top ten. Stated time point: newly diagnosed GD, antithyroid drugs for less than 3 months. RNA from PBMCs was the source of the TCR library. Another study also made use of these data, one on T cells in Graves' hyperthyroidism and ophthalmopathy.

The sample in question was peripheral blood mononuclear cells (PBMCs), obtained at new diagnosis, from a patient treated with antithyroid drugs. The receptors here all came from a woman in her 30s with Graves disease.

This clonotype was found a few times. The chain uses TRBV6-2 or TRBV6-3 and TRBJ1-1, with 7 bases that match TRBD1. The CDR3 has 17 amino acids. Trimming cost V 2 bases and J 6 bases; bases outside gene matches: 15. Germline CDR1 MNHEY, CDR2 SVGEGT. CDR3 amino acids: CASSYPRTGGLVAEAFF. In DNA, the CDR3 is TGTGCCAGCAGTTACCCCCGGACAGGAGGCCTGGTCGCTGAAGCTTTCTTT.

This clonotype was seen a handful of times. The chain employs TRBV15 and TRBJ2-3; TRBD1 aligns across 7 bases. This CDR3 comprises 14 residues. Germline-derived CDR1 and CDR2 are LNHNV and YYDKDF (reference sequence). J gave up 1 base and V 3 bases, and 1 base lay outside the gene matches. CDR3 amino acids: CATSSQGGTDTQYF. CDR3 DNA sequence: TGTGCCACCAGCAGTCAGGGGGGCACAGATACGCAGTATTTT.

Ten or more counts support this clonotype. The CDR3 reads CASSFVWGMNTEAFF. The CDR3 region has the DNA TGTGCCAGCAGTTTTGTTTGGGGAATGAACACTGAAGCTTTCTTT. The chain uses TRBV12-3 or TRBV12-4 and TRBJ1-1; the D is unclear. The CDR3 is 15 residues long. V was clipped by 3 bases and J by 0 bases, with 11 bases between them.

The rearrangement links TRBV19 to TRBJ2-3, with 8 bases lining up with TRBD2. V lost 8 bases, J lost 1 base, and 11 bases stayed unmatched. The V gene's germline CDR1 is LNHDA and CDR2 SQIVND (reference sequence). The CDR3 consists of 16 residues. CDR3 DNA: TGTGCCAGTCGACTAGCGTCCTATGGTGGCACAGATACGCAGTATTTT. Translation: CASRLASYGGTDTQYF. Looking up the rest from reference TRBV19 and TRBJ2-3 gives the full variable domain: DGGITQSPKYLFRKEGQNVTLSCEQNLNHDAMYWYRQDPGQGLRLIYYSQIVNDFQKGDIAEGYSVSREKKESFPLTVTSAQKNPTAFYLCASRLASYGGTDTQYFGPGTRLTVL.

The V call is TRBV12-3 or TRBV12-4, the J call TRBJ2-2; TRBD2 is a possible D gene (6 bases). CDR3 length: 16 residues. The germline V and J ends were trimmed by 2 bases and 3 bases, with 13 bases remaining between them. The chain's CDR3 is CASSLNSGVHTGELFF. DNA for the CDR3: TGTGCCAGCAGTTTAAATTCGGGGGTTCACACCGGGGAGCTGTTTTTT.

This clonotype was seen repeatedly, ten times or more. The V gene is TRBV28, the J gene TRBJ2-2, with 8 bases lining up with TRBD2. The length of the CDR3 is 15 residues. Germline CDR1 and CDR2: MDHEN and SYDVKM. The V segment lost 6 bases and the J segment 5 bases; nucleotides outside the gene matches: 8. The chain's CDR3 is CASSVPGLGTGELFF. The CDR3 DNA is TGTGCCAGCAGCGTCCCGGGACTAGGGACCGGGGAGCTGTTTTTT.

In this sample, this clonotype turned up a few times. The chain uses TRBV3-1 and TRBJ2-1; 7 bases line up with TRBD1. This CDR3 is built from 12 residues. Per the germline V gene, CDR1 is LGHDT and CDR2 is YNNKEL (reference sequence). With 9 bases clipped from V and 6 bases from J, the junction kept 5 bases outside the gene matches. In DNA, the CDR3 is TGTGCCAGTAGGGACAGATTCAATGAGCAGTTCTTC. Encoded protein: CASRDRFNEQFF.

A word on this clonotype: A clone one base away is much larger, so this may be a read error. CDR3 protein: CASSYLTEPGETQYF. In nucleotides, the CDR3 is TGTGCCAGCAGTTACTTGACAGAACCGGGGGAGACCCAGTACTTC. The chain uses TRBV6-2 or TRBV6-3 and TRBJ2-5; D may be TRBD1 or TRBD2 (5 bases each). Per the germline V gene, CDR1 is MNHEY and CDR2 is SVGEGT. The V end was cut by 1 base, the J end by 5 bases, with 14 bases between. The CDR3 is 15 residues long.

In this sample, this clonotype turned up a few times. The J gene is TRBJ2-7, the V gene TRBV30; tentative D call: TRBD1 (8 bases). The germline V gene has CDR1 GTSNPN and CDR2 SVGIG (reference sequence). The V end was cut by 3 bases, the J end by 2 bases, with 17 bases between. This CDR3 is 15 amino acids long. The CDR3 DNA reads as TGTGCCTGGAGAGGGAGGGGACAGGAGCCCTACGAGCAGTACTTC. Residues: CAWRGRGQEPYEQYF. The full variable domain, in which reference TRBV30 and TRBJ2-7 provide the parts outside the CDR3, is SQTIHQWPATLVQPVGSPLSLECTVEGTSNPNLYWYRQAAGRGLQLLFYSVGIGQISSEVPQNLSASRPQDRQFILSSKKLLLSDSGFYLCAWRGRGQEPYEQYFGPGTRLTVT.

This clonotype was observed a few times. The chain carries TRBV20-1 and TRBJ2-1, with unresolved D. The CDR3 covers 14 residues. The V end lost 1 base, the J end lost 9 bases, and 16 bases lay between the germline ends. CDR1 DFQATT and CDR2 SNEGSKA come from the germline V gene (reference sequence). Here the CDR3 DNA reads TGCAGTGCTAGAGGCCTGGGCCAGCATATTGAGCAGTTCTTC. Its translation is CSARGLGQHIEQFF.

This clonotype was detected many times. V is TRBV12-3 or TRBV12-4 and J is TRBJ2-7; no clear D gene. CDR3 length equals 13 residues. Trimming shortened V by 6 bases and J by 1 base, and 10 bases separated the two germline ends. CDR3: CASSHGLSYEQYF. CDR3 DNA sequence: TGTGCCAGCAGCCATGGGCTATCCTACGAGCAGTACTTC.

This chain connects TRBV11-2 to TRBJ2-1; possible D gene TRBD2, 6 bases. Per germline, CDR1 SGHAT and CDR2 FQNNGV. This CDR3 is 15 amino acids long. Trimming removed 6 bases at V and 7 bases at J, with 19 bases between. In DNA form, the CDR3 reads TGTGCCAGCAGATTCGAAGGAGGGCCTCGGAATGAGCAGTTCTTC. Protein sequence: CASRFEGGPRNEQFF. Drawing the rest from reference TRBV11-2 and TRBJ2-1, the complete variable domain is EAGVAQSPRYKIIEKRQSVAFWCNPISGHATLYWYQQILGQGPKLLIQFQNNGVVDDSQLPKDRFSAERLKGVDSTLKIQPAKLEDSAVYLCASRFEGGPRNEQFFGPGTRLTVL.

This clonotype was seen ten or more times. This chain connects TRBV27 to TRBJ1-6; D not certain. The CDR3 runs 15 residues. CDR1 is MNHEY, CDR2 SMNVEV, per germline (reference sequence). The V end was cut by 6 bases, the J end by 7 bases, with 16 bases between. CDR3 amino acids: CASSDIGRGNSPLHF. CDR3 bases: TGTGCCAGCAGCGACATCGGACGAGGGAATTCACCCCTCCACTTT.

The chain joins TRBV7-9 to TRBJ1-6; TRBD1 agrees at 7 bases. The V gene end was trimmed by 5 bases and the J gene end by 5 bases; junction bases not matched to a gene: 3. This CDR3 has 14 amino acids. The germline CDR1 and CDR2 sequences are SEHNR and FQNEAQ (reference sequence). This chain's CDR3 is CASSRQGDNSPLHF. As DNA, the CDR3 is TGTGCCAGCAGCAGACAGGGAGATAATTCACCCCTCCACTTT.

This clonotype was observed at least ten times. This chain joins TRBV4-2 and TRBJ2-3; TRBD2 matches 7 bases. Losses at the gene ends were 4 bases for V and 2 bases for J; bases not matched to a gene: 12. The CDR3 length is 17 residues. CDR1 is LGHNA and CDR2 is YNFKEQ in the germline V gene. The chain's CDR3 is CASSPPKAGPDTDTQYF. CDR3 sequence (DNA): TGTGCCAGCAGCCCTCCCAAAGCGGGGCCCGACACAGATACGCAGTATTTT.

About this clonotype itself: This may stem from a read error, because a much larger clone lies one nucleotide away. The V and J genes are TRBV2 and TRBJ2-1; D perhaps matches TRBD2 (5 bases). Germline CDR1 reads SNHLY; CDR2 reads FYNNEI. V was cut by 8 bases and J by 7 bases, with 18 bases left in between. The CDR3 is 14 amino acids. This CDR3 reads CASPPQRERNEQFF. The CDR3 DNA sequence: TGTGCCAGCCCACCACAACGGGAAAGGAATGAGCAGTTCTTC. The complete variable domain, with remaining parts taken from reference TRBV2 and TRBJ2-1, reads EPEVTQTPSHQVTQMGQEVILRCVPISNHLYFYWYRQILGQKVEFLVSFYNNEISEKSEIFDDQFSVERPDGSNFTLKIRSTKLEDSAMYFCASPPQRERNEQFFGPGTRLTVL.

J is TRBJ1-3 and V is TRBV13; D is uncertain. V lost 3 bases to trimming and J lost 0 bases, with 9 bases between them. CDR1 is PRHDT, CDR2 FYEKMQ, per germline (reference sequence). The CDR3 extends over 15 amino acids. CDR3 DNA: TGTGCCAGCAGCTTTAGCGACCTCTCTGGAAACACCATATATTTT. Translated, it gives CASSFSDLSGNTIYF.

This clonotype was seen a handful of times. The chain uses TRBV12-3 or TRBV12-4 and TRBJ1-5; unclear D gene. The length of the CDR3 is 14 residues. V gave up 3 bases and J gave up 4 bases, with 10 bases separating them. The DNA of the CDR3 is TGTGCCAGCAGTTTCAGCCTTATTAATCAGCCCCAGCATTTT. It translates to CASSFSLINQPQHF.

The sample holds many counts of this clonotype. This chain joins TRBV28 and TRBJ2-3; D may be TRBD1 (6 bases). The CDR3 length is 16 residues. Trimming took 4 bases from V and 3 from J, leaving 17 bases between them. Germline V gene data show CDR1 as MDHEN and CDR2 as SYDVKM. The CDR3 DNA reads TGTGCCAGCAGTTCAAGGAGGACAGATGGGACAGATACGCAGTATTTT. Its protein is CASSSRRTDGTDTQYF.

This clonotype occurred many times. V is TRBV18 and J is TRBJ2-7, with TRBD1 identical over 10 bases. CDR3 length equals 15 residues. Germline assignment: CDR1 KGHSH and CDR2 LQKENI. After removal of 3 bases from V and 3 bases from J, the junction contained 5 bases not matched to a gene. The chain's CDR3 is CASSPGTGVLYEQYF. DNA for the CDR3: TGTGCCAGCTCACCCGGGACAGGGGTCCTCTACGAGCAGTACTTC.

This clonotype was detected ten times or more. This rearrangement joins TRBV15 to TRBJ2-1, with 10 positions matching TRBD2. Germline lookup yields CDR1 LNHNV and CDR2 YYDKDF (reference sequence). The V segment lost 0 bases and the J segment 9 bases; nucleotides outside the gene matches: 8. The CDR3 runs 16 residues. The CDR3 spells CATSRDGSGRRGEQFF. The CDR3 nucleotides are TGTGCCACCAGCAGAGATGGTAGCGGGAGGAGGGGTGAGCAGTTCTTC.